Shown below are 9 T cell receptor beta chains from a single sample sequenced in a study of shared clonotypes between healthy human individuals. Libraries were prepared by immunoSEQ multiplex PCR; TCRdb keeps only in-frame clonotypes and omits some of them. The data contain over 850,000 clones, around 78% of them singletons. Sequencing input: memory CD4+ T cells from PBMCs. Subset specified: CD45RA-negative fraction. The receptors shown here come from a man aged 18 to 29 in good health. Some clones in this sample may be carry-over from other donors' samples.

V usage is TRBV25-1 and J usage is TRBJ1-1; D not certain. From germline, CDR1 is MGHDK and CDR2 SYGVNS. Trimming pared 4 bases from V and 5 bases from J, leaving 11 bases between. This CDR3 spans 13 amino acids. The CDR3 reads CASSGTDGTEAFF. The DNA for the CDR3 is TGTGCCAGCAGTGGGACGGACGGGACTGAAGCTTTCTTT.

The chain is built from TRBV18 and TRBJ2-3; D possibly matches TRBD1 or TRBD2 (5 bases each). V dropped 4 bases and J dropped 3 bases, with 8 bases sitting between them. CDR3 length: 13 residues. Looked up from germline, CDR1 is KGHSH and CDR2 is LQKENI. The CDR3 DNA reads TGTGCCAGCTCACGGGACCTTACAGATACGCAGTATTTT. Translating gives CASSRDLTDTQYF.

J is TRBJ1-5 and V is TRBV19, with D uncertain. V shed 0 bases and J shed 4 bases, with 16 bases lying between them. This CDR3 comprises 17 residues. The germline CDR1 and CDR2 sequences are LNHDA and SQIVND (reference sequence). Written as DNA, the CDR3 is TGTGCCAGTAGTATAGATCGAAGACCCATCGGGAATCAGCCCCAGCATTTT. It encodes CASSIDRRPIGNQPQHF.

This clone came up once. This rearrangement joins TRBV28 to TRBJ2-2, with D unresolved. Trimming removed 4 bases at V and 7 bases at J, with 10 bases between. CDR3 length: 13 residues. Germline V gene sequence: CDR1 MDHEN, CDR2 SYDVKM. CDR3 protein: CASSSPMGGELFF. The CDR3 DNA reads TGTGCCAGCAGTTCCCCCATGGGCGGGGAGCTGTTTTTT.

Only a few counts were recorded for this clone. The rearrangement joins TRBV27 to TRBJ2-2, with D tentatively TRBD2 (6 bases). Per the germline V gene, CDR1 is MNHEY and CDR2 is SMNVEV (reference sequence). The CDR3 spans 14 residues. The V gene lost 8 bases and the J gene lost 6 bases, with 16 bases spanning the gap. In DNA, the CDR3 is TGTGCCAGCTCCCTTAAAGGAGGGCCCGGGGAGCTGTTTTTT. Translated, it gives CASSLKGGPGELFF.

Turning to this clone: This sample also contains other DNA sequences that code for the same CDR3. The J gene is TRBJ2-7, the V gene TRBV7-9; 7 bases agree with TRBD1. The V gene's germline CDR1 is SEHNR and CDR2 FQNEAQ (reference sequence). The CDR3 covers 14 residues. J was trimmed by 1 base and V by 1 base; bases with no gene match: 1. The CDR3 here is CASSLGRGSYEQYF. The DNA for the CDR3 is TGTGCCAGCAGCTTAGGCAGGGGGTCCTACGAGCAGTACTTC. Using reference TRBV7-9 and TRBJ2-7 for the parts outside the CDR3, the full variable domain is DTGVSQNPRHKITKRGQNVTFRCDPISEHNRLYWYRQTLGQGPEFLTYFQNEAQLEKSRLLSDRFSAERPKGSFSTLEIQRTEQGDSAMYLCASSLGRGSYEQYFGPGTRLTVT.

V usage is TRBV30 and J usage is TRBJ1-2; a weak D match, TRBD1 (5 bases). The CDR3 has 14 residues. Trimming shortened V by 2 bases and J by 3 bases, and 13 bases separated the two germline ends. Germline assignment: CDR1 GTSNPN and CDR2 SVGIG (reference sequence). The CDR3 reads CAWSPGLRDYGYTF. DNA for the CDR3: TGTGCCTGGAGTCCGGGACTCAGGGACTATGGCTACACCTTC.

The genes are TRBV10-1 and TRBJ2-7; D not certain. CDR1 is WNHNN, CDR2 SYGVQD, per germline (reference sequence). Between the trimmed V and J ends, which lost 2 bases and 2 bases, there was a span of 7 bases. The CDR3 is 13 residues long. The CDR3 loop reads CASSERVTYEQYF. For the CDR3, the DNA is TGCGCCAGCAGTGAGAGGGTCACCTACGAGCAGTACTTC.

The rearrangement uses TRBV5-1 and TRBJ2-1; TRBD2 agrees at 10 bases. Trimming cost V 3 bases and J 9 bases; bases outside gene matches: 15. Germline V gives CDR1 SGHRS, CDR2 YFSETQ. This CDR3 comprises 17 residues. CDR3 bases: TGCGCCAGCAGCTCTATCATAGCGGGAGGTGGAGGTGGTGAGCAGTTCTTC. It encodes CASSSIIAGGGGGEQFF.